This TCR beta chain was sequenced for a study of OX40 agonist ivuxolimab in advanced cancers. V was clipped by 5 bases and J by 4 bases; unmatched bases: 11. The CDR3 extends over 15 amino acids. Germline loops: CDR1 SGHDT, CDR2 YYEEEE. Profiled with immunoSEQ multiplex PCR; TCRdb holds only in-frame clones, not every one. The top ten hold around an eighth of the sample, which has under 40,000 clones, about three quarters seen once. This chain links TRBV5-6 with TRBJ2-7; 8 bases match TRBD2. Material: CD4+ or CD8+ T cells sorted from blood, obtained in a trial of the OX40 agonist ivuxolimab. This sequence was found in an adult with an advanced solid tumor such as melanoma, head and neck, liver or kidney cancer. The CDR3 is CASSPEAGRVYEQYF. For the CDR3, the DNA is TGTGCCAGCAGTCCGGAGGCCGGGAGGGTGTACGAGCAGTACTTC.